A selection of T cell receptor beta chains follows, all from one sample in a study of blood T cells in healthy people across ages. In TCRdb, the 5' RACE reads were re-called with MiXCR into one record per CDR3 protein. The table lists around 1.5 million distinct CDR3 sequences, around 55% of them singletons. The sequencing input was blood. The source of these receptors is a young man in good health. The CDR3 runs from the conserved cysteine through the conserved F or W. D genes are given only for firm matches. Part of the rows lack a size; the others show once, few, many or a class for expanded clones.

J gene: TRBJ2-3
D gene: .
V gene: TRBV29-1
clone size: .
CDR3 protein: CSVDTGSTDTQYF
CDR3 DNA: TGCAGCGTTGATACAGGGAGCACAGATACGCAGTATTTT

J gene: TRBJ2-1
D gene: TRBD2
V gene: TRBV7-9
clone size: .
CDR3 protein: CASSLGTSGDEQFF
CDR3 DNA: TGTGCCAGCAGCTTAGGGACTAGCGGCGATGAGCAGTTCTTC

J gene: TRBJ2-6
D gene: .
V gene: TRBV11-2
clone size: .
CDR3 protein: CASGLDIWSSGANVLTF
CDR3 DNA: TGTGCCAGCGGCTTAGATATATGGAGCTCTGGGGCCAACGTCCTGACTTTC

J gene: TRBJ2-7
D gene: .
V gene: TRBV24-1
clone size: .
CDR3 protein: CATRAQSSYEQYF
CDR3 DNA: TGTGCCACCAGAGCACAGAGCTCCTACGAGCAGTACTTC

J gene: TRBJ2-1
D gene: .
V gene: TRBV6-2/TRBV6-3
clone size: once
CDR3 protein: CASSYLRDYEQFF
CDR3 DNA: TGTGCCAGCAGCTATCTGAGGGATTATGAGCAGTTCTTC

J gene: TRBJ2-3
D gene: .
V gene: TRBV29-1
clone size: few
CDR3 protein: CSVELGGTDTQYF
CDR3 DNA: TGCAGCGTTGAGCTAGGGGGCACAGATACGCAGTATTTT

J gene: TRBJ2-7
D gene: .
V gene: TRBV29-1
clone size: many
CDR3 protein: CSVVQGVGEQYF
CDR3 DNA: TGCAGCGTTGTTCAGGGAGTTGGCGAGCAGTACTTC

J gene: TRBJ2-5
D gene: .
V gene: TRBV7-9
clone size: .
CDR3 protein: CASSYRGPVSGNQETQYF
CDR3 DNA: TGTGCCAGCAGCTACCGGGGGCCGGTCAGCGGGAACCAAGAGACCCAGTACTTC

J gene: TRBJ2-7
D gene: .
V gene: TRBV7-8
clone size: few
CDR3 protein: CASSILGYEQYF
CDR3 DNA: TGTGCCAGCAGCATCCTCGGGTACGAGCAGTACTTC

J gene: TRBJ2-1
D gene: .
V gene: TRBV29-1
clone size: few
CDR3 protein: CSVGSGTLSYNEQFF
CDR3 DNA: TGCAGCGTTGGTTCCGGGACTCTTTCCTACAATGAGCAGTTCTTC

J gene: TRBJ1-4
D gene: .
V gene: TRBV9
clone size: .
CDR3 protein: CASSAAGTAYEKLFF
CDR3 DNA: TGTGCCAGCAGCGCCGCCGGGACCGCCTATGAAAAACTGTTTTTT

J gene: TRBJ2-7
D gene: .
V gene: TRBV20-1
clone size: few
CDR3 protein: CSAHNTEGFYEQYF
CDR3 DNA: TGCAGTGCGCATAACACTGAAGGGTTCTACGAGCAGTACTTC

J gene: TRBJ2-7
D gene: .
V gene: TRBV11-2
clone size: .
CDR3 protein: CASSLALQGTYEQYF
CDR3 DNA: TGTGCCAGCAGCTTAGCTCTACAAGGAACCTACGAGCAGTACTTC

J gene: TRBJ2-3
D gene: .
V gene: TRBV27
clone size: few
CDR3 protein: CASRTLVTVWDTQYF
CDR3 DNA: TGTGCCAGCAGAACACTAGTGACGGTTTGGGATACGCAGTATTTT

J gene: TRBJ2-1
D gene: TRBD2
V gene: TRBV12-5
clone size: .
CDR3 protein: CASGLGLAGPYNEQFF
CDR3 DNA: TGTGCTAGTGGTTTGGGACTAGCGGGCCCCTACAATGAGCAGTTCTTC

J gene: TRBJ2-1
D gene: .
V gene: TRBV7-2
clone size: .
CDR3 protein: CASSPRRYIYNEQFF
CDR3 DNA: TGTGCCAGCAGCCCTCGTCGGTACATCTACAATGAGCAGTTCTTC

J gene: TRBJ2-7
D gene: .
V gene: TRBV21-1
clone size: .
CDR3 protein: CASSKDRQFSYEQYF
CDR3 DNA: TGTGCCAGCAGCAAAGATCGGCAGTTCTCCTACGAGCAGTACTTC

J gene: TRBJ1-1
D gene: .
V gene: TRBV6-2/TRBV6-3
clone size: .
CDR3 protein: CASIGLVGDMNTEAFF
CDR3 DNA: TGTGCCAGCATTGGCCTGGTCGGAGACATGAACACTGAAGCTTTCTTT

J gene: TRBJ2-7
D gene: TRBD1
V gene: TRBV5-1
clone size: .
CDR3 protein: CASSSRQGIGYEQYF
CDR3 DNA: TGCGCCAGCAGCTCGCGACAGGGGATCGGCTACGAGCAGTACTTC

J gene: TRBJ2-7
D gene: .
V gene: TRBV5-1
clone size: .
CDR3 protein: CASSPYGTSYEQYF
CDR3 DNA: TGCGCCAGCAGCCCCTATGGGACTTCCTACGAGCAGTACTTC

J gene: TRBJ2-7
D gene: .
V gene: TRBV6-5
clone size: .
CDR3 protein: CASMGAGDLFYEQYF
CDR3 DNA: TGTGCCAGCATGGGGGCAGGCGATCTCTTCTACGAGCAGTACTTC

J gene: TRBJ1-2
D gene: .
V gene: TRBV11-2
clone size: .
CDR3 protein: CASNLDHGPYGYTF
CDR3 DNA: TGTGCCAGCAACTTAGACCACGGACCTTATGGCTACACCTTC

J gene: TRBJ1-1
D gene: .
V gene: TRBV6-1
clone size: .
CDR3 protein: CAGGGTRNAEAFF
CDR3 DNA: TGTGCCGGAGGGGGAACCAGGAATGCTGAAGCTTTCTTT

J gene: TRBJ2-1
D gene: .
V gene: TRBV6-2/TRBV6-3
clone size: once
CDR3 protein: CASRLDGDNEQFF
CDR3 DNA: TGTGCCAGCAGATTAGACGGAGACAATGAGCAGTTCTTC

J gene: TRBJ2-1
D gene: .
V gene: TRBV20-1
clone size: .
CDR3 protein: CGGELGDNEQFF
CDR3 DNA: TGCGGTGGCGAGTTAGGGGACAATGAGCAGTTCTTC

J gene: TRBJ2-5
D gene: .
V gene: TRBV5-1
clone size: .
CDR3 protein: CASSVQEPWGTQYF
CDR3 DNA: TGCGCCAGCAGCGTTCAGGAGCCTTGGGGGACCCAGTACTTC

J gene: TRBJ2-3
D gene: .
V gene: TRBV10-3
clone size: once
CDR3 protein: CAISARASTDTQYF
CDR3 DNA: TGTGCCATCAGTGCGCGGGCCAGCACAGATACGCAGTATTTT

J gene: TRBJ1-5
D gene: .
V gene: TRBV6-1
clone size: .
CDR3 protein: CASCLRDNQPQHF
CDR3 DNA: TGTGCCAGCTGTCTCAGGGACAATCAGCCCCAGCATTTT

J gene: TRBJ2-3
D gene: .
V gene: TRBV12-3/TRBV12-4
clone size: .
CDR3 protein: CASSPPGRGSTDTQYF
CDR3 DNA: TGTGCCAGCAGTCCCCCCGGGCGGGGTAGCACAGATACGCAGTATTTT

J gene: TRBJ2-7
D gene: .
V gene: TRBV12-3/TRBV12-4
clone size: .
CDR3 protein: CASSWGAGYEQYF
CDR3 DNA: TGTGCCAGCAGTTGGGGGGCGGGGTACGAGCAGTACTTC

J gene: TRBJ1-6
D gene: .
V gene: TRBV20-1
clone size: .
CDR3 protein: CSARDYGGINSPLHF
CDR3 DNA: TGCAGTGCTAGAGATTACGGGGGAATTAATTCACCCCTCCACTTT

J gene: TRBJ1-6
D gene: .
V gene: TRBV27
clone size: .
CDR3 protein: CASRRDNFNSPPHF
CDR3 DNA: TGTGCCAGCAGGCGGGATAATTTCAATTCACCCCCCCACTTT

J gene: TRBJ1-3
D gene: .
V gene: TRBV15
clone size: .
CDR3 protein: CATSTTTGDTIYF
CDR3 DNA: TGTGCCACCAGCACGACTACGGGAGACACCATATATTTT

J gene: TRBJ2-2
D gene: .
V gene: TRBV6-4
clone size: .
CDR3 protein: CASSALANTGELFF
CDR3 DNA: TGTGCCAGCAGTGCCCTGGCGAACACCGGGGAGCTGTTTTTT

J gene: TRBJ1-4
D gene: .
V gene: TRBV29-1
clone size: many
CDR3 protein: CSVLGIGEKLFF
CDR3 DNA: TGCAGCGTCCTAGGGATAGGGGAAAAACTGTTTTTT

J gene: TRBJ2-1
D gene: .
V gene: TRBV12-3/TRBV12-4
clone size: .
CDR3 protein: CASCRAGVSGYNEQFF
CDR3 DNA: TGTGCCAGCTGTCGCGCCGGGGTCAGCGGTTACAATGAGCAGTTCTTC

J gene: TRBJ2-2
D gene: .
V gene: TRBV12-3/TRBV12-4
clone size: .
CDR3 protein: CASSLAASTSGELFF
CDR3 DNA: TGTGCCAGCAGTTTAGCGGCTAGCACGTCCGGGGAGCTGTTTTTT

J gene: TRBJ2-5
D gene: TRBD1
V gene: TRBV11-2
clone size: .
CDR3 protein: CASRPDRAIETQYF
CDR3 DNA: TGTGCCAGCAGACCAGACAGGGCTATAGAGACCCAGTACTTC

J gene: TRBJ2-5
D gene: .
V gene: TRBV7-9
clone size: .
CDR3 protein: CAWMGGAETQYF
CDR3 DNA: TGTGCCTGGATGGGCGGGGCAGAGACCCAGTACTTC

J gene: TRBJ2-5
D gene: .
V gene: TRBV7-2
clone size: few
CDR3 protein: CASSLSSSQETQYF
CDR3 DNA: TGTGCCAGCAGCTTATCGTCCAGCCAAGAGACCCAGTACTTC

J gene: TRBJ2-5
D gene: TRBD1
V gene: TRBV4-1
clone size: .
CDR3 protein: CASSQVLTTGEETQYF
CDR3 DNA: TGCGCCAGCAGCCAAGTTCTTACGACAGGGGAAGAGACCCAGTACTTC

J gene: TRBJ1-4
D gene: TRBD1
V gene: TRBV25-1
clone size: once
CDR3 protein: CASRGTGGGEKLFF
CDR3 DNA: TGTGCCAGCAGAGGGACAGGGGGCGGTGAAAAACTGTTTTTT